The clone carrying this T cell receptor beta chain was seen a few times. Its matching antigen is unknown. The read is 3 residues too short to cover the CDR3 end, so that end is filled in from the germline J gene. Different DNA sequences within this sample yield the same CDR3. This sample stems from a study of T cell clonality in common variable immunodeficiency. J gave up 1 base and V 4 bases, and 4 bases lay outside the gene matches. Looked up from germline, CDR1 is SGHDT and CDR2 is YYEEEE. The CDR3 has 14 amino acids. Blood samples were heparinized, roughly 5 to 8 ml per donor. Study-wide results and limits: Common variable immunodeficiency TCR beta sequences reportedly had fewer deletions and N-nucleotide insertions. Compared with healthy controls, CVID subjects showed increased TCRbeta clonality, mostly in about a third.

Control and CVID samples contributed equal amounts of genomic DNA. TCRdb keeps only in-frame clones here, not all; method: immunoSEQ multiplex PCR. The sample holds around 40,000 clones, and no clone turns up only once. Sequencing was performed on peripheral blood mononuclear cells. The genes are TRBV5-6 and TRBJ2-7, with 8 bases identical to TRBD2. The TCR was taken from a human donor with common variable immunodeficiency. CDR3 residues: CASSPGGSSYEQYF. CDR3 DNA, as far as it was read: TGTGCCAGCAGCCCGGGGGGGAGTTCCTACGAG.